Sequencing of this TCR beta chain was carried out in a study of T-cell reconstitution after alpha-beta-depleted transplantation in children. Study-wide results and limits: There were reportedly several hundred expanded graft clones from which alpha-beta T cells came about two months after transplant.

This clonotype occurred a few times. The antigen is not known. Deletions cut 3 bases from V and 0 bases from J, with 33 bases between. The germline CDR1 and CDR2 sequences are SGHNT and YYREEE (reference sequence). The CDR3 has 22 amino acids. It was with unique molecular identifiers that the TCRbeta library was prepared. TCRdb recomputed calls from the PCR reads with MiXCR, one row per CDR3 protein. The profile shows fewer than 85,000 distinct CDR3 sequences, around 14% of them singletons. The receptor was isolated from a male patient aged 2-15 years who had a stem cell transplant for acute lymphoblastic leukemia, so the T cells may come from the graft donor. The sample was PBMCs, mostly from graft donor cells, taken 180 days after TCRalphabeta/CD19-depleted stem cell transplant. This rearrangement joins TRBV5-4 to TRBJ1-2, with D tentatively TRBD1 (6 bases). The CDR3 protein is CASSWPTGGTLVERVSNYGYTF. Written as DNA, the CDR3 is TGTGCCAGCAGCTGGCCGACAGGTGGTACACTCGTAGAAAGGGTCTCTAACTATGGCTACACCTTC.